Listed below are T cell receptor beta chains from one sample, sequenced in a study of CD8+CD57+ T cells in acquired aplastic anemia. TCRdb recomputed calls from the reads with MiXCR, one row per CDR3 protein. Of around 200,000 distinct CDR3 sequences listed, 54% are singletons. What was sequenced was sorted CD4+, CD8+, or CD8+CD57+ T cells (not recorded which) from PBMCs. These receptors originate from a human donor in good health, serving as a control. Both conserved end residues are part of each CDR3. Each record gives: J gene, D gene, V gene, clone size, CDR3 DNA, CDR3 protein. A D gene is named only where the DNA matches it firmly. Expanded clones get a size class; other rows say once, few or many, or leave the size out.

J: TRBJ1-2; D: TRBD1; V: TRBV2; size: NA; DNA: TGTGCCAGCAGCTACGGGACAGTGAGTCTCTATGGCTACACCTTC; CDR3: CASSYGTVSLYGYTF
J: TRBJ1-2; D: TRBD1; V: TRBV6-5; size: NA; DNA: TGTGCCAGCAGTTTAGACAGGGGCCTTATCTATGGCTACACCTTC; CDR3: CASSLDRGLIYGYTF
J: TRBJ2-7; D: NA; V: TRBV20-1; size: few; DNA: TGCAGTGCTAGAGATGCGAGTTCCCAGAGTGACGAGCAGTACTTC; CDR3: CSARDASSQSDEQYF
J: TRBJ2-6; D: TRBD1; V: TRBV4-2; size: many; DNA: TGTGCCAGCAGCCCTAGTCCCGGGACAGGGGGCGATGGTACTGGGGCCAACGTCCTGACTTTC; CDR3: CASSPSPGTGGDGTGANVLTF
J: TRBJ2-7; D: TRBD1; V: TRBV7-2; size: many; DNA: TGTGCCAGCAGCTTAGTGGAATCGGGACAGGGAAAATTTTACGAGCAGTACTTC; CDR3: CASSLVESGQGKFYEQYF
J: TRBJ2-7; D: TRBD2; V: TRBV7-2; size: NA; DNA: TGTGCCAGCAGCCAACGGACTAGCGGGGTCAGCTACGAGCAGTACTTC; CDR3: CASSQRTSGVSYEQYF
J: TRBJ1-6; D: NA; V: TRBV20-1; size: NA; DNA: TGCAGTGCTAGAGGACAGATAGGGGGGGATTGCGGCCTCCTACGTTCACCCCTCCACTTT; CDR3: CSARGQIGGDCGLLRSPLHF
J: TRBJ2-3; D: TRBD2; V: TRBV9; size: NA; DNA: TGTGCCAGCAGCACGGGACTAGCGGGGGGCGGGGATACGCAGTATTTT; CDR3: CASSTGLAGGGDTQYF
J: TRBJ1-1; D: TRBD1; V: TRBV9; size: NA; DNA: TGTGCCAGCAGCGTGGGACAGGGATCTGAAGCTTTCTTT; CDR3: CASSVGQGSEAFF
J: TRBJ1-6; D: NA; V: TRBV10-3; size: NA; DNA: TGTGCCATCAGTGATGGGGGCGGTAATTCACCCCTCCACTTT; CDR3: CAISDGGGNSPLHF
J: TRBJ1-4; D: TRBD1; V: TRBV15; size: NA; DNA: TGTGCCACCAGCAGAACAGGGGAGGCTAATGAAAAACTGTTTTTT; CDR3: CATSRTGEANEKLFF
J: TRBJ1-5; D: TRBD1; V: TRBV6-2/TRBV6-3; size: many; DNA: TGTGCCAGCAGTTACGGGCAGGGGGACCAGCCCCAGCATTTT; CDR3: CASSYGQGDQPQHF
J: TRBJ2-3; D: TRBD1; V: TRBV5-8; size: many; DNA: TGTGCCAGCAGCTATGATCAAAGATTCACCGGGACAGGGTCCACTGGTACGCAGTATTTT; CDR3: CASSYDQRFTGTGSTGTQYF
J: TRBJ1-5; D: TRBD1; V: TRBV20-1; size: few; DNA: TGCAGTGCTGGACAGGGTTATAGCAATCAGCCCCAGCATTTT; CDR3: CSAGQGYSNQPQHF
J: TRBJ1-4; D: TRBD1; V: TRBV6-5; size: NA; DNA: TGTGCCAGCAGTTTACCCGGGACAGGGAATGAAAAACTGTTTTTT; CDR3: CASSLPGTGNEKLFF
J: TRBJ1-2; D: NA; V: TRBV20-1; size: NA; DNA: TGCAGTGCTAGCGAGGGAACGGTGAACTATGGCTACACCTTC; CDR3: CSASEGTVNYGYTF